The 25 T cell receptor beta chains below come from one sample, sequenced in a study of tumor and adjacent non-tumor tissue in lung cancer. A modified ARM-PCR protocol with three rounds of nested PCR amplified TCRbeta. One entry per CDR3 protein results from TCRdb running MiXCR on the multiplex PCR reads. Among around 74,000 distinct CDR3 sequences, approximately 68% were seen once, and the ten largest hold 10% to 15%. This sample's RNA came from whole unsorted tissue. The sample comprised lung tumor tissue. The receptor set was obtained from a woman between 65 and 79 years old with non-small cell lung cancer.

For this clonotype: A junction boundary mismatches the germline segment, possibly from a read error. In DNA, the CDR3 is TGTGCCAGCAGCCCCTTGCAGGGCAAAAGTCAGCACCAGCATTTT. It codes for CASSPLQGKSQHQHF. The chain joins TRBV7-2 to TRBJ1-5, with D tentatively TRBD1 (5 bases). The CDR3 has 15 residues. Per germline, CDR1 SGHTA and CDR2 FQGNSA. Supplemented by reference TRBV7-2 and TRBJ1-5, the full variable domain reads GAGVSQSPSNKVTEKGKDVELRCDPISGHTALYWYRQSLGQGLEFLIYFQGNSAPDKSGLPSDRFSAERTGGSVSTLTIQRTQQEDSAVYLCASSPLQGKSQHQHFGDGTRLSIL.

V gene TRBV6-5 combines with J gene TRBJ1-5; D remains unclear. The CDR3 runs 17 residues. Germline assignment: CDR1 MNHEY and CDR2 SVGAGI. CDR3 coding DNA: TGTGTCGGCAGTTACTCACCTCCTGGGAGAGGAGAACAGCCCCAGCATTTT. Amino acids: CVGSYSPPGRGEQPQHF.

The chain links TRBV5-1 to TRBJ2-1; a weak D match, TRBD1 (5 bases). The CDR3 has 18 amino acids. Trimming stripped 7 bases from V and 4 bases from J, with 27 bases between. Germline assignment: CDR1 SGHRS and CDR2 YFSETQ. The CDR3 DNA follows: TGCGCCAGCTGCTCGACGCCTCCAGGGCAAACCTCGTACAATGAGCAGTTCTTC. It yields the protein CASCSTPPGQTSYNEQFF.

Many counts were recorded for this clonotype. The chain has TRBV5-6 and TRBJ1-1, with D hard to call. V dropped 6 bases and J dropped 6 bases, with 21 bases sitting between them. This CDR3 region has 15 residues. Germline V gene sequence: CDR1 SGHDT, CDR2 YYEEEE. CDR3 coding DNA: TGTGCCAGCACCAATAACCCCCATATACGGTCTGAAGCTTTCTTT. This sequence encodes CASTNNPHIRSEAFF.

On this clonotype itself: A single base separates this from a much larger clone, so it may be a read error. The chain carries TRBV28 and TRBJ1-5; D is unresolved. Germline values: CDR1 MDHEN, CDR2 SYDVKM. Trimming took off 3 bases at V and 9 bases at J, with 9 bases between the two ends. CDR3 length equals 12 residues. The CDR3 here is CASSLYFGPQHF. The CDR3 nucleotides are TGTGCCAGCAGTTTGTATTTCGGGCCCCAGCATTTT.

This clonotype came up many times. The chain is built from TRBV28 and TRBJ2-5; D tentatively reads TRBD1 or TRBD2 (6 bases each). Trimming removed 6 bases at V and 5 bases at J, with 13 bases between. The CDR3 is made up of 13 amino acids. In germline, CDR1 is MDHEN, CDR2 SYDVKM. CDR3 bases: TGTGCCAGCAGGGGGGGCGGGATCGAGACCCAGTACTTC. As protein: CASRGGGIETQYF.

This clonotype showed up just a few times. This may stem from a read error, because a much larger clone lies one nucleotide away. J is TRBJ1-2 and V is TRBV12-3 or TRBV12-4; no reliable D call. The CDR3 spans 11 residues. DNA of the CDR3: TGTGCCAGCACCAAAGGGCTCCAGGTTTACTTC. This translates into CASTKGLQVYF.

The chain has TRBV29-1 and TRBJ1-2; D call uncertain. Germline V CDR1 and CDR2: SQVTM, ANQGSEA. The CDR3 is made up of 11 amino acids. The germline V and J ends were trimmed by 4 bases and 8 bases, with 11 bases remaining between them. CDR3 in amino acids: CSVVESYGYTF. CDR3 DNA sequence: TGCAGCGTTGTCGAAAGCTACGGCTACACCTTC. The full variable domain, its missing parts supplied by reference TRBV29-1 and TRBJ1-2, is SAVISQKPSRDICQRGTSLTIQCQVDSQVTMMFWYRQQPGQSLTLIATANQGSEATYESGFVIDKFPISRPNLTFSTLTVSNMSPEDSSIYLCSVVESYGYTFGSGTRLTVV.

This clonotype has just a few counts. A much more abundant neighbour one base away suggests this may be a read error. The V call is TRBV6-6, the J call TRBJ2-5; TRBD2 aligns across 7 bases. J lost 3 bases, V lost 6 bases, and 16 bases had no gene match. The length of the CDR3 is 17 residues. Germline values: CDR1 MNHNY, CDR2 SVGAGI (reference sequence). The chain's CDR3 is CASRTPFYAGREETQYF. DNA for the CDR3: TGTGCCAGCAGAACCCCATTCTACGCAGGGAGGGAAGAGACCCAGTACTTC.

A word on this clonotype: Since a much larger clone is just one base distant, this may be a read error. This sequence joins TRBV20-1 and TRBJ1-2; D possibly corresponds to TRBD1 (5 bases). V lost 4 bases to trimming and J lost 0 bases, with 21 bases between them. Germline V gene sequence: CDR1 DFQATT, CDR2 SNEGSKA (reference sequence). The CDR3 contains 17 residues. The CDR3 spells CSATGPIISIANYGYTF. CDR3 DNA sequence: TGCAGTGCTACGGGACCGATCATTTCCATAGCTAACTATGGCTACACCTTC.

The gene calls are TRBV29-1 and TRBJ1-1, with D maybe TRBD1 (5 bases). Trimming cost V 4 bases and J 7 bases, with 13 bases left between them. The CDR3 sequence is 12 residues long. In germline, CDR1 is SQVTM, CDR2 ANQGSEA. The CDR3 region is CSVVGGFSEAFF. The CDR3 nucleotides read TGCAGCGTTGTGGGGGGGTTTAGTGAAGCTTTCTTT.

This clonotype was seen ten or more times. The genes are TRBV6-6 and TRBJ2-7; 9 positions match TRBD2. The CDR3 spans 15 residues. Germline assignment: CDR1 MNHNY and CDR2 SVGAGI (reference sequence). The trim removed 0 bases at V and 2 bases at J, leaving 2 bases unmatched. CDR3 bases: TGTGCCAGCAGTTACTCGACTAGCGGCCCCTACGAGCAGTACTTC. Amino acids: CASSYSTSGPYEQYF.

On this clonotype: Relative to the germline gene, one junction end is altered; a read error may explain this. The J gene is TRBJ1-3, the V gene TRBV20-1; 7 bases map to TRBD1. The germline CDR1 and CDR2 sequences are DFQATT and SNEGSKA (reference sequence). There are 16 residues in the CDR3. The CDR3 sequence: CSARGQGQNSGDTIYF. The CDR3 DNA sequence: TGCAGTGCTAGAGGGCAGGGACAGAATTCTGGAGACACCATATATTTT.

Comment on this clonotype: An end of the junction differs from the germline gene, which may be a read error. The chain recombines TRBV4-2 with TRBJ2-2; D is possibly TRBD2 (5 bases). This CDR3 is 16 amino acids long. CDR1 LGHNA and CDR2 YNFKEQ come from the germline V gene. CDR3 DNA sequence: TGTACCAGCAGCCAAGATAGGAGCCCACGTACCGGGGAACTCTTTTTT. Amino acids: CTSSQDRSPRTGELFF.

At least ten counts were recorded for this clonotype. CDR3 sequence reads: CASSPDRRSYEQYF. In nucleotides, the CDR3 is TGTGCCAGCAGCCCAGACAGGCGGTCCTACGAGCAGTACTTC. This rearrangement joins TRBV12-3 or TRBV12-4 to TRBJ2-7; perhaps TRBD1 as D (6 bases). The CDR3 is made up of 14 amino acids. Trimming pared 6 bases from V and 1 base from J, leaving 13 bases between.

This rearrangement joins TRBV29-1 to TRBJ2-5; no firm D call. The CDR3 spans 14 residues. Germline values: CDR1 SQVTM, CDR2 ANQGSEA. Trimming cost V 6 bases and J 4 bases, with 18 bases left between them. The CDR3 DNA reads as TGCAGCGTCGAAAAAGTGTCCCACGGAGAGACCCAGTACTTC. Residues: CSVEKVSHGETQYF.

Comments on this clonotype: Its ends do not fully match the called genes, so a read error is possible. The gene calls are TRBV6-1 and TRBJ2-5, with 7 bases matching TRBD2. Germline CDR1 reads MNHNS; CDR2 reads SASEGT. This CDR3 spans 13 amino acids. The CDR3 DNA follows: TGTGCCAGCGGTGAAATAGCGGGAGAGACCCAGTACTTC. This codes for CASGEIAGETQYF.

Comment on this clonotype: Sequence at one end of the junction differs from germline and may be a read error. The chain employs TRBV28 and TRBJ2-1, with D possibly TRBD1 on 5 matching bases. The CDR3 runs 12 residues. From germline, CDR1 is MDHEN and CDR2 SYDVKM. DNA for the CDR3: TGTGCCAGCATGCAGGGTTACAATGTGCAGTTCTTC. Translated: CASMQGYNVQFF.

As to this clonotype: This may come from a read error, since a much larger clone is one base off. The gene calls are TRBV24-1 and TRBJ2-1, with a weak D call TRBD2 (5 bases). CDR1 is KGHDR and CDR2 is SFDVKD in the germline V gene. There are 15 residues in the CDR3. CDR3 loop: CATSDRWTRYNGQFF. DNA for the CDR3: TGTGCCACCAGTGATCGGTGGACTCGCTACAATGGGCAGTTCTTC.

With regard to this clonotype: This sequence may be a read error, since a much larger clone differs from it by one base. This CDR3 is missing its conserved last phenylalanine or tryptophan, likely due to a read error. The genes are TRBV5-1 and TRBJ1-6; 8 bases map to TRBD1. CDR3 length: 14 amino acids. V was pared by 4 bases and J by 10 bases, with 7 bases of the junction left unmatched. CDR1 and CDR2 (germline): SGHRS, YFSETQ. The CDR3 here is CASSDPGQASPLHS. CDR3 DNA sequence: TGCGCCAGCAGCGATCCGGGACAGGCCTCACCCCTCCACTCT.

As regards this clonotype: Germline is not matched at one junction end, which may reflect a read error. The gene calls are TRBV30 and TRBJ2-2; a weak D match, TRBD1 (5 bases). From germline, CDR1 is GTSNPN and CDR2 SVGIG (reference sequence). The CDR3 has 16 residues. The CDR3 DNA reads TGCGCCTGGAGTGTACGTGACAGCGCGGCCGGCGAGGAGCTGTTTTTT. This translates into CAWSVRDSAAGEELFF.

This clonotype was counted a single time. The conserved phenylalanine or tryptophan is not found at the CDR3 terminus, so this likely reflects a read error. This rearrangement joins TRBV6-5 to TRBJ2-5, with D possibly matching TRBD2 (6 bases). The CDR3 has 16 amino acids. From germline, CDR1 is MNHEY and CDR2 SVGAGI. The CDR3 sequence is CVSSNPSGEGEETQYS. In nucleotides, the CDR3 is TGTGTCAGCAGTAACCCCTCGGGAGAAGGAGAAGAGACCCAGTACTCC.

The sample holds a few counts of this clonotype. A read error may produce the germline difference seen at one junction end. J is TRBJ2-1 and V is TRBV9, with D uncertain. Per the germline V gene, CDR1 is SGDLS and CDR2 is YYNGEE. The CDR3 has 15 residues. The CDR3 sequence: CASSVELNAYNEQFF. CDR3 sequence (DNA): TGTGCCAGCAGCGTAGAATTAAACGCCTACAATGAGCAATTCTTC. Supplemented by reference TRBV9 and TRBJ2-1, the full variable domain reads DSGVTQTPKHLITATGQRVTLRCSPRSGDLSVYWYQQSLDQGLQFLIQYYNGEERAKGNILERFSAQQFPDLHSELNLSSLELGDSALYFCASSVELNAYNEQFFGPGTRLTVL.

As regards this clonotype: Its ends do not fully match the called genes, so a read error is possible. The chain recombines TRBV29-1 with TRBJ1-6; the D gene is possibly TRBD1 (6 bases). Germline CDR1 SQVTM, CDR2 ANQGSEA. The CDR3 covers 14 residues. The CDR3 region is CSLDERGPGSPLHF. CDR3 in DNA: TGCAGCCTTGATGAGCGGGGGCCGGGTTCACCCCTCCACTTT.

Details on this clonotype: One junction end does not reproduce the germline sequence, and a read error may be involved. V is TRBV6-1 and J is TRBJ2-2; weak D call: TRBD2 (5 bases). CDR1 and CDR2 (germline): MNHNS, SASEGT. The CDR3 length is 14 residues. CDR3 region: CANSEGRNTGELLF. As DNA, the CDR3 is TGTGCCAACAGTGAAGGGCGGAACACCGGGGAGCTGCTTTTT.